The rows below give T cell receptor beta chains drawn from one sample of a study of cytomegalovirus exposure and HLA in healthy donors. Assay: immunoSEQ multiplex PCR; the TCRdb copy retains only in-frame clones and omits some. Of approximately 120,000 clones listed, 77% are singletons. The sequenced material came from PBMCs. The receptors were sampled from a woman aged 40-49 years in good health and CMV-seropositive. Both conserved end residues are part of each CDR3. Fields, in order: V gene, CDR3 protein.

v_gene: TRBV11-2
CDR3aa: CASSLTGFVGGYTF

v_gene: TRBV14
CDR3aa: CASSQDSGSAFEQYF

v_gene: TRBV28
CDR3aa: CASSQPSGRFYEQYF

v_gene: TRBV7-9
CDR3aa: CSSSPDGGTYNEQFF

v_gene: TRBV4-1
CDR3aa: CASSHDGTSGIEQYF

v_gene: TRBV15
CDR3aa: CATSRPTSGSMNEQFF

v_gene: TRBV19
CDR3aa: CASSIGGTGATNTEAFF

v_gene: TRBV28
CDR3aa: CASSLLQGLGGYTF

v_gene: TRBV5-1
CDR3aa: CASSLAPGTSGLEQFF

v_gene: TRBV29-1
CDR3aa: CSAKGWTSGKNEQYF

v_gene: TRBV29-1
CDR3aa: CSVEGLAANTGELFF

v_gene: TRBV28
CDR3aa: CASSLSAGGAYEQYF

v_gene: TRBV2
CDR3aa: CASTAVGGFTEAFF

v_gene: TRBV10-1
CDR3aa: CASSEFETASDTQYF

v_gene: TRBV5-1
CDR3aa: CASSLGGGRALEQYF

v_gene: TRBV7-2
CDR3aa: CASSPPRGWREKLFF

v_gene: TRBV27
CDR3aa: CASSFEVNQPQHF

v_gene: TRBV5-8
CDR3aa: CASSPRTSGPSWRFF

v_gene: TRBV18
CDR3aa: CASSPPQGTMNTEAFF

v_gene: TRBV10-3
CDR3aa: CAISESRQGANTEAFF

v_gene: TRBV18
CDR3aa: CASSPPNRAQETQYF

v_gene: TRBV7-9
CDR3aa: CASSPSSYNEQFF

v_gene: TRBV6-1
CDR3aa: CASSGQGGSGNTIYF

v_gene: TRBV15
CDR3aa: CATSRDLGGRNYTQYF

v_gene: TRBV9
CDR3aa: CASSALTYTEAFF

v_gene: TRBV28
CDR3aa: CASSFGSGGKLFF

v_gene: TRBV27
CDR3aa: CASSLNLAGELFF

v_gene: TRBV6-1
CDR3aa: CASREQASGRVGYYEQYF

v_gene: TRBV6-1
CDR3aa: CASGTSGGSYEQYF

v_gene: TRBV2
CDR3aa: CASSERVTTDTQYF

v_gene: TRBV5-4
CDR3aa: CASSLYGRTYNEQFF

v_gene: TRBV29-1
CDR3aa: CSADTSGSNEQFF

v_gene: TRBV29-1
CDR3aa: CSVEPGEGTEAFF

v_gene: TRBV2
CDR3aa: CASSRQGRSYNEQFF

v_gene: TRBV10-2
CDR3aa: CASSDGLAIAQYF

v_gene: TRBV6-5
CDR3aa: CASYRQGTGANVLTF

v_gene: TRBV5-6
CDR3aa: CASSLGPTGGDTQYF

v_gene: TRBV5-4
CDR3aa: CASSIPLAGGTDTQYF

v_gene: TRBV7-9
CDR3aa: CASRTTGGTEAFF

v_gene: TRBV28
CDR3aa: CASSRTTLGAFF

v_gene: TRBV7-2
CDR3aa: CASSSGTSGRAATDTQYF

v_gene: TRBV5-1
CDR3aa: CASSLGGGPEAFF

v_gene: TRBV28
CDR3aa: CASRLRTSGITYEQYF

v_gene: TRBV5-4
CDR3aa: CASSLGGRNTEAFF